These T cell receptor beta chains were read from a single sample in a study of radiotherapy plus CTLA-4 blockade in lung cancer. Assay used: immunoSEQ multiplex PCR; TCRdb lists only in-frame clones, some missing. The repertoire holds about 31,000 clones, with around 73% as singletons. Sequenced material: peripheral blood, taken from a patient treated with radiotherapy plus ipilimumab. These receptors were obtained from a human donor with non-small cell lung cancer who had stable disease on radiotherapy plus ipilimumab. The CDR3 runs from the conserved cysteine through the conserved F or W. A D gene is named only where the DNA matches it firmly. The listing skips clone size in some rows; elsewhere it reads once, few, many or a size class.

v_call	j_call	d_call	clone_size	cdr3_nt	cdr3_aa
TRBV5-6	TRBJ1-1	TRBD1	.	TGTGCCAGCAGCTGGGACAGTGAAGCTTTCTTT	CASSWDSEAFF
TRBV5-4	TRBJ1-1	.	.	TGTGCCAGCAGCTTGAAGGGCCCCGGGACTGAAGCTTTCTTT	CASSLKGPGTEAFF
TRBV13	TRBJ1-2	.	.	TGTGCCAGCAGCGCAGGGGAGGGCAGGGATCCTAACTATGGCTACACCTTC	CASSAGEGRDPNYGYTF
TRBV30	TRBJ1-2	TRBD1	.	TGTGCCTGTATCCTCCGGGACAGGGGGGTATATGGCTACACCTTC	CACILRDRGVYGYTF
TRBV28	TRBJ2-1	TRBD1	few	TGTGCCAGCAGTTTGGGGGGACAGGGGGCCTTTGAGCAGTTCTTC	CASSLGGQGAFEQFF
TRBV10-2	TRBJ1-1	TRBD1	.	TGCGCCAGCTGGGGACAGCTGAACACTGAAGCTTTCTTT	CASWGQLNTEAFF
TRBV5-6	TRBJ2-1	.	.	TGTGCCAGCAGCTACAGGGCCTACAATGAGCAGTTCTTC	CASSYRAYNEQFF
TRBV6-1	TRBJ1-5	.	.	TGTGCCAGCACTGAAGTGCTATCAGAGCCCCAGCATTTT	CASTEVLSEPQHF
TRBV7-9	TRBJ1-5	.	.	TGTGCCAGCAGCCAAGGGGGTCAGCCCCAGCATTTT	CASSQGGQPQHF
TRBV18	TRBJ1-1	.	.	TGTGCCAGCTCACCCCTAGATGAAGCTTTCTTT	CASSPLDEAFF
TRBV5-1	TRBJ2-7	.	.	TGCGCCAGCAGCTTGGACAAATACGAGCAGTACTTC	CASSLDKYEQYF
TRBV19	TRBJ1-1	.	.	TGTGCCAGTAGCAGGCTAACCCGGGACACTGAAGCTTTCTTT	CASSRLTRDTEAFF
TRBV5-4	TRBJ2-2	.	.	TGTGCCAGCAGCTTGAGTAGTGTGGCAGCCCAGGGGGAGCTGTTTTTT	CASSLSSVAAQGELFF
TRBV27	TRBJ2-3	.	.	TGTGCCAGCAGTCCTATCTGGGGGAACACAGATACGCAGTATTTT	CASSPIWGNTDTQYF
TRBV7-2	TRBJ1-1	.	few	TGTGCCAGCAGCTCCAGGGACGGATACACTGAAGCTTTCTTT	CASSSRDGYTEAFF
TRBV9	TRBJ2-7	TRBD1	.	TGTGCCAGCAGCCTCCGACAGGGTGCTAACTACGAGCAGTACTTC	CASSLRQGANYEQYF
TRBV7-8	TRBJ1-5	.	.	TGTGCCAGCAGCTTCGGCGGATATAGCAATCAGCCCCAGCATTTT	CASSFGGYSNQPQHF
TRBV11-2	TRBJ1-5	.	once	TGTGCCAGCAGCTTAGGTAGCGGCCCGAATCAGCCCCAGCATTTT	CASSLGSGPNQPQHF
TRBV7-9	TRBJ1-1	.	few	TGTGCCAGCAGCTTAGGGGGACCGGGTACTGAAGCTTTCTTT	CASSLGGPGTEAFF
TRBV11-3	TRBJ2-2	.	few	TGTGCCAGCAGCTTCGACCTAGTGTCCGGGGAGCTGTTTTTT	CASSFDLVSGELFF
TRBV7-6	TRBJ1-2	TRBD1	.	TGTGCCAGCAGCCTCCTGACAGGGGGCGCCCATGGCTACACCTTC	CASSLLTGGAHGYTF
TRBV4-3	TRBJ1-2	.	.	TGCGCCAGCAGCCAAGGTGATCGGCTATTTTATGGCTACACCTTC	CASSQGDRLFYGYTF
TRBV27	TRBJ2-7	TRBD1	.	TGTGCCAGCAGTTTTCAACAGGGGTTATCTGGCGAGCAGTACTTC	CASSFQQGLSGEQYF
TRBV10-1	TRBJ1-1	.	.	TGCGCCAGCAGTGAGTCGCCCCTAACATCGAGCACTGAAGCTTTCTTT	CASSESPLTSSTEAFF
TRBV4-1	TRBJ1-6	TRBD1	.	TGCGCCAGCAGCCAGACCGGGACAGGGGTGAGATCACCCCTCCACTTT	CASSQTGTGVRSPLHF
TRBV28	TRBJ1-1	.	.	TGTGCCAGCAGTTTGCAGGGAAAGAACACTGAAGCTTTCTTT	CASSLQGKNTEAFF
TRBV6-5	TRBJ1-2	.	once	TGTGCCAGCAAGGCAGACGTCCAAGGGGGCTACACCTTC	CASKADVQGGYTF
TRBV2	TRBJ1-5	.	.	TGTGCCAGCAGGGCCGCCTCGCGGGGCAATCAGCCCCAGCATTTT	CASRAASRGNQPQHF
TRBV19	TRBJ1-2	TRBD1	.	TGTGCCAGTAGGACCGGGACAGGGGGTAACTATGGCTACACCTTC	CASRTGTGGNYGYTF
TRBV6-1	TRBJ2-2	.	.	TGTGCCAGCAGTGCCTCAGGGGTCCCCGGGGAGCTGTTTTTT	CASSASGVPGELFF
TRBV27	TRBJ2-7	TRBD1	.	TGTGCCACCTCCAGCGGGACAGGGGGCTACGAGCAGTACTTC	CATSSGTGGYEQYF
TRBV20-1	TRBJ1-2	.	.	TGCAGTGCAACCAGGGAGTCGGGCTACACCTTC	CSATRESGYTF
TRBV15	TRBJ1-1	TRBD1	.	TGTGCCACCAGCAGAGGACAGGGAGGGACTGAAGCTTTCTTT	CATSRGQGGTEAFF
TRBV27	TRBJ1-1	.	.	TGTGCCAGTACTTTCCGACAGGCCGTTAACAGTGAAGCTTTCTTT	CASTFRQAVNSEAFF
TRBV9	TRBJ2-3	.	.	TGTGCCAGCAGCGTAGCCCGGGGGCCCACAGATACGCAGTATTTT	CASSVARGPTDTQYF
TRBV27	TRBJ2-7	.	once	TGTGCCAGTTACTCTAGCTCCTACGAGCAGTACTTC	CASYSSSYEQYF
TRBV19	TRBJ1-6	TRBD1	few	TGTGCCAGTAGTGGACAGGGTTTTTCACCCCTCCACTTT	CASSGQGFSPLHF
TRBV18	TRBJ1-4	.	.	TGTGCCAGCTCACCATGGTCCGGGGACCTGGCTAATGAAAAACTGTTTTTT	CASSPWSGDLANEKLFF
TRBV19	TRBJ2-1	.	once	TGTGCCAGTAGTATTGCGGGGGCGGATTACAATGAGCAGTTCTTC	CASSIAGADYNEQFF
TRBV7-3	TRBJ2-1	TRBD2	.	TGTGCCAGCAGCTCCCAGACTAGCGGGGTATGGGATGAGCAGTTCTTC	CASSSQTSGVWDEQFF
TRBV5-1	TRBJ1-3	.	few	TGCGCCAGCAGGGCGGACGCAGACACCATATATTTT	CASRADADTIYF
TRBV30	TRBJ1-2	TRBD1	few	TGTGCCTGGAAGGGGACAGGGGAACGTAGTGGCTACACCTTC	CAWKGTGERSGYTF
TRBV30	TRBJ1-2	TRBD1	.	TGTGCCTGGCTCACGTCGGGACAGAACTATGGCTACACCTTC	CAWLTSGQNYGYTF
TRBV10-3	TRBJ1-2	TRBD1	few	TGTGCCAGCAGTCTTAAAACAGGGGCTTCCTATGGCTACACCTTC	CASSLKTGASYGYTF
TRBV13	TRBJ1-1	.	.	TGTGCCAGCAGCTTAGGTGGACAGCCTGTCACTGAAGCTTTCTTT	CASSLGGQPVTEAFF
TRBV19	TRBJ2-2	TRBD2	.	TGTGCCAGTAGTATAATCAAACTAGCGGGGGGGACCGGGGAGCTGTTTTTT	CASSIIKLAGGTGELFF
TRBV11-3	TRBJ1-1	.	few	TGTGCCAGCAGCTCCGGACCGCGCAGCACGAGGGACACTGAAGCTTTCTTT	CASSSGPRSTRDTEAFF
TRBV6-1	TRBJ2-6	.	.	TGTGCCAGCAGTGTATTTCAGGGAGTAACGTCTGGGGCCAACGTCCTGACTTTC	CASSVFQGVTSGANVLTF
TRBV9	TRBJ1-1	TRBD1	.	TGTGCCAGCAGCGTTATGACAGGGGCCAACACTGAAGCTTTCTTT	CASSVMTGANTEAFF